This is a list of T cell receptor beta chains from one sample in a study of type 1 and type 2 diabetes patients. TCRdb analysed the multiplex PCR reads with MiXCR anew, one entry per CDR3 protein. The table records 280,000 or so distinct CDR3 sequences, roughly 48% of them present only once. Sequenced sample: peripheral blood mononuclear cells (PBMCs). The receptors stem from a man aged 18 to 30 with type 2 diabetes. The CDR3 runs from the conserved cysteine through the conserved F or W. A D gene is named only where the DNA matches it firmly. A clone size is listed for some rows: how often the clone was seen (once, few, many), or a class if it is expanded.

V: TRBV12-3/TRBV12-4; J: TRBJ2-3; D: TRBD1; length: 17; size: -; CDR3: CASSDSPDRGQADTQYF; DNA: TGTGCCAGCAGTGACAGTCCCGACAGGGGACAGGCAGATACGCAGTATTTT
V: TRBV25-1; J: TRBJ1-4; D: TRBD1; length: 13; size: many; CDR3: CASRRTGSEKLFF; DNA: TGTGCCAGCCGTCGGACAGGGAGTGAAAAACTGTTTTTT
V: TRBV19; J: TRBJ2-5; D: TRBD2; length: 13; size: -; CDR3: CASSSIAGETQYF; DNA: TGTGCCAGTAGTAGCATAGCGGGAGAGACCCAGTACTTC
V: TRBV13; J: TRBJ2-2; D: TRBD2; length: 15; size: -; CDR3: CASSLSGQNTGELFF; DNA: TGTGCCAGCAGCCTTAGCGGGCAGAACACCGGGGAGCTGTTTTTT
V: TRBV6-5; J: TRBJ2-7; D: -; length: 14; size: -; CDR3: CASSYYRASYEQYF; DNA: TGTGCCAGCAGTTACTACAGGGCCTCCTACGAGCAGTACTTC
V: TRBV9; J: TRBJ1-6; D: -; length: 15; size: -; CDR3: CASSAQSQGNSPLHF; DNA: TGTGCCAGCAGCGCCCAATCCCAAGGCAATTCACCCCTCCACTTT
V: TRBV4-1; J: TRBJ2-1; D: TRBD2; length: 16; size: -; CDR3: CASSGGLAGVNNEQFF; DNA: TGCGCCAGCAGCGGGGGACTAGCGGGAGTAAACAATGAGCAGTTCTTC
V: TRBV28; J: TRBJ2-7; D: -; length: 14; size: few; CDR3: CASNRYPLRGEQYF; DNA: TGTGCCAGCAATAGGTATCCCTTAAGAGGGGAGCAGTACTTC
V: TRBV19; J: TRBJ1-1; D: -; length: 11; size: -; CDR3: CASNDRDGAFF; DNA: TGTGCCAGTAATGACAGAGATGGAGCTTTCTTT
V: TRBV7-3; J: TRBJ1-2; D: TRBD1; length: 14; size: -; CDR3: CATSSPGTGNGYTF; DNA: TGTGCCACCAGCAGCCCCGGGACAGGGAATGGCTACACCTTC
V: TRBV11-2; J: TRBJ2-3; D: -; length: 15; size: -; CDR3: CASSLPGRTADTQYF; DNA: TGTGCCAGCAGCTTGCCTGGACGCACCGCAGATACGCAGTATTTT
V: TRBV15; J: TRBJ1-1; D: -; length: 13; size: -; CDR3: CATSRGLNTEAFF; DNA: TGTGCCACCAGCAGAGGGCTGAACACTGAAGCTTTCTTT
V: TRBV19; J: TRBJ2-1; D: -; length: 16; size: few; CDR3: CASSWTAGTFYNEQFF; DNA: TGTGCCAGTAGTTGGACCGCTGGGACCTTCTACAATGAGCAGTTCTTC
V: TRBV27; J: TRBJ2-7; D: -; length: 15; size: few; CDR3: CASSLQNSAIYEQYF; DNA: TGTGCCAGCAGTTTACAAAACAGCGCAATCTACGAGCAGTACTTC
V: TRBV10-3; J: TRBJ2-7; D: -; length: 14; size: many; CDR3: CAIRAGLDSYEQYF; DNA: TGTGCCATCAGAGCAGGCCTGGACTCCTACGAGCAGTACTTC
V: TRBV25-1; J: TRBJ2-5; D: -; length: 14; size: -; CDR3: CASSSRRTQEAQYF; DNA: TGTGCCAGCAGTTCCCGGCGGACTCAAGAGGCCCAGTACTTC
V: TRBV7-9; J: TRBJ2-5; D: TRBD2; length: 14; size: -; CDR3: CASSSLAVQETQYF; DNA: TGTGCCAGCAGCTCGCTAGCGGTCCAAGAGACCCAGTACTTC
V: TRBV10-1; J: TRBJ2-3; D: -; length: 11; size: -; CDR3: CASSAQGTQYF; DNA: TGCGCCAGCAGTGCGCAGGGAACGCAGTATTTT
V: TRBV6-1; J: TRBJ1-2; D: -; length: 13; size: -; CDR3: CASSYSHRDGYTF; DNA: TGTGCCAGCAGTTACTCGCACAGGGACGGCTACACCTTC
V: TRBV2; J: TRBJ2-5; D: -; length: 11; size: many; CDR3: CASRQGETQYF; DNA: TGTGCCAGCAGGCAGGGGGAGACCCAGTACTTC
V: TRBV29-1; J: TRBJ2-7; D: -; length: 14; size: few; CDR3: CSVEAEQESYEQYF; DNA: TGCAGCGTTGAAGCTGAACAGGAGTCCTACGAGCAGTACTTC
V: TRBV4-2; J: TRBJ1-6; D: -; length: 16; size: few; CDR3: CASSQDDDGGNSPLHF; DNA: TGTGCCAGCAGCCAAGACGACGACGGGGGTAATTCACCCCTCCACTTT
V: TRBV7-2; J: TRBJ1-4; D: -; length: 16; size: -; CDR3: CASGIMGAEKSEKLFF; DNA: TGTGCCAGCGGAATTATGGGAGCGGAAAAAAGTGAAAAACTGTTTTTT
V: TRBV28; J: TRBJ1-5; D: -; length: 14; size: -; CDR3: CASSSSGLGQPQHF; DNA: TGTGCCAGCAGTTCGTCAGGGTTGGGTCAGCCCCAGCATTTT
V: TRBV24-1; J: TRBJ1-5; D: -; length: 14; size: few; CDR3: CATSDLSANQPQHF; DNA: TGTGCCACCAGTGATTTGTCGGCCAATCAGCCCCAGCATTTT
V: TRBV9; J: TRBJ2-6; D: -; length: 15; size: -; CDR3: CASSVDFGGANVLTF; DNA: TGTGCCAGCAGCGTAGATTTCGGTGGGGCCAACGTCCTGACTTTC
V: TRBV10-1; J: TRBJ2-1; D: -; length: 13; size: few; CDR3: CASSEADDNEQFF; DNA: TGCGCCAGCAGTGAAGCTGACGACAATGAGCAGTTCTTC
V: TRBV24-1; J: TRBJ2-5; D: -; length: 16; size: many; CDR3: CATSDLQGRMGETQYF; DNA: TGTGCCACCAGTGATTTGCAAGGCCGCATGGGAGAGACCCAGTACTTC
V: TRBV7-8; J: TRBJ2-7; D: -; length: 14; size: few; CDR3: CASSLYAESYEQYF; DNA: TGTGCCAGCAGCTTATATGCGGAGTCCTACGAGCAGTACTTC
V: TRBV7-2; J: TRBJ1-2; D: TRBD1; length: 15; size: -; CDR3: CASSLGTGKQNGYTF; DNA: TGTGCCAGCAGCTTAGGGACAGGGAAGCAGAATGGCTACACCTTC
V: TRBV12-3/TRBV12-4; J: TRBJ1-2; D: -; length: 13; size: -; CDR3: CASSRDGGYGYTF; DNA: TGTGCCAGCAGCAGGGACGGAGGCTATGGCTACACCTTC
V: TRBV19; J: TRBJ1-2; D: -; length: 11; size: -; CDR3: CASAGSYGYTF; DNA: TGTGCCAGCGCCGGGAGCTATGGCTACACCTTC
V: TRBV6-2/TRBV6-3; J: TRBJ1-1; D: -; length: 14; size: -; CDR3: CASSEQETITEAFF; DNA: TGTGCCAGCAGTGAACAGGAGACCATCACTGAAGCTTTCTTT
V: TRBV5-1; J: TRBJ1-1; D: TRBD1; length: 15; size: -; CDR3: CASSSFLGQGGEAFF; DNA: TGCGCCAGCAGTTCCTTCCTCGGACAGGGTGGGGAAGCTTTCTTT
V: TRBV24-1; J: TRBJ2-7; D: -; length: 13; size: -; CDR3: CATSSEKTYEQYF; DNA: TGTGCCACCAGTTCTGAGAAGACCTACGAGCAGTACTTC
V: TRBV15; J: TRBJ2-3; D: -; length: 16; size: many; CDR3: CATSRAAGISTDTQYF; DNA: TGTGCCACCAGCAGGGCGGCGGGGATCTCCACAGATACGCAGTATTTT
V: TRBV27; J: TRBJ1-4; D: -; length: 15; size: once; CDR3: CASSLKFRSDEKLFF; DNA: TGTGCCAGCAGTTTAAAATTCAGGTCCGATGAAAAACTGTTTTTT
V: TRBV4-1; J: TRBJ1-2; D: -; length: 15; size: -; CDR3: CASSQVIRGNYGYTF; DNA: TGCGCCAGCAGCCAAGTGATCCGGGGGAACTATGGCTACACCTTC
V: TRBV2; J: TRBJ1-6; D: -; length: 13; size: once; CDR3: CASTEEVTRTLHF; DNA: TGTGCCAGCACCGAGGAGGTGACACGGACCCTCCACTTT
V: TRBV5-1; J: TRBJ1-6; D: -; length: 15; size: -; CDR3: CASSYGRGGNSPLHF; DNA: TGCGCCAGCAGCTACGGCAGGGGAGGGAATTCACCCCTCCACTTT
V: TRBV7-9; J: TRBJ1-1; D: -; length: 12; size: few; CDR3: CASSLPGTEAFF; DNA: TGTGCCAGCAGCTTACCCGGAACCGAAGCTTTCTTT
V: TRBV30; J: TRBJ2-1; D: TRBD2; length: 15; size: -; CDR3: CASSTRTSGNNEQFF; DNA: TGTGCCAGTAGTACCCGGACTAGCGGGAACAATGAGCAGTTCTTC
V: TRBV6-5; J: TRBJ2-3; D: -; length: 15; size: few; CDR3: CASSSFRGLTDTQYF; DNA: TGTGCCAGCAGTTCCTTCAGGGGTCTCACAGATACGCAGTATTTT
V: TRBV4-3; J: TRBJ2-7; D: -; length: 14; size: -; CDR3: CASSQDSRSYEQYF; DNA: TGCGCCAGCAGCCAGGACAGCCGATCCTACGAGCAGTACTTC
V: TRBV2; J: TRBJ1-1; D: TRBD1; length: 14; size: few; CDR3: CASSYDQGQTEAFF; DNA: TGTGCCAGCAGTTACGACCAGGGACAGACTGAAGCTTTCTTT
V: TRBV6-1; J: TRBJ1-2; D: -; length: 12; size: -; CDR3: CASSEGVSGYTF; DNA: TGTGCCAGCAGTGAAGGCGTTAGTGGCTACACCTTC
V: TRBV19; J: TRBJ1-1; D: TRBD1; length: 13; size: -; CDR3: CASSSTGVTEAFF; DNA: TGTGCCAGTAGCAGTACAGGGGTCACTGAAGCTTTCTTT
V: TRBV2; J: TRBJ2-6; D: -; length: 15; size: many; CDR3: CASTIQGTGANVLTF; DNA: TGTGCCAGCACAATACAGGGAACTGGGGCCAACGTCCTGACTTTC
V: TRBV14; J: TRBJ1-2; D: -; length: 17; size: few; CDR3: CASSQAPGRGLYRGYTF; DNA: TGTGCCAGCAGCCAAGCCCCGGGTAGGGGCCTCTATCGTGGCTACACCTTC
V: TRBV12-3/TRBV12-4; J: TRBJ1-2; D: -; length: 11; size: few; CDR3: CASSFVSAYTF; DNA: TGTGCCAGCAGTTTTGTGTCAGCCTACACCTTC
V: TRBV19; J: TRBJ2-7; D: -; length: 15; size: once; CDR3: CASSIAVQVNYEQYF; DNA: TGTGCCAGTAGTATCGCCGTCCAGGTTAATTACGAGCAGTACTTC
V: TRBV2; J: TRBJ2-7; D: TRBD1; length: 18; size: many; CDR3: CASSDPDGQGLLFDEQYF; DNA: TGTGCCAGCAGTGACCCCGATGGACAGGGGCTGCTGTTTGACGAGCAGTACTTC
V: TRBV27; J: TRBJ1-6; D: TRBD1; length: 14; size: many; CDR3: CASSLGTVNSPLHF; DNA: TGTGCCAGCAGCTTAGGGACAGTTAATTCACCCCTCCACTTT
V: TRBV7-7; J: TRBJ1-4; D: TRBD1; length: 16; size: few; CDR3: CASSYPLDRVGEKLFF; DNA: TGTGCTAGCAGCTACCCTTTGGACAGGGTCGGGGAAAAACTGTTTTTT
V: TRBV20-1; J: TRBJ1-2; D: -; length: 11; size: few; CDR3: CRPGVNYGYTF; DNA: TGCAGACCCGGGGTTAACTATGGCTACACCTTC
V: TRBV6-6; J: TRBJ1-1; D: -; length: 11; size: -; CDR3: CASSNRAEAFF; DNA: TGTGCCAGCAGCAACAGGGCTGAAGCTTTCTTT
V: TRBV9; J: TRBJ2-5; D: -; length: 14; size: -; CDR3: CASSSSGTSETQYF; DNA: TGTGCCAGCAGCTCTTCCGGGACCTCGGAGACCCAGTACTTC
V: TRBV27; J: TRBJ1-6; D: TRBD1; length: 20; size: -; CDR3: CASSLGLLKGQGVIGSPLHF; DNA: TGTGCCAGCAGTTTGGGACTATTAAAAGGACAGGGCGTAATCGGGTCACCCCTCCACTTT